The rows below give T cell receptor beta chains drawn from one sample of a study of regulatory T cells in long-lasting Graves disease. TCRdb passed the multiplex PCR reads through MiXCR, listing each CDR3 protein once. The data show roughly 400,000 distinct CDR3 sequences, with less than 25% seen just once and 20% held by the top ten. Sequencing used peripheral blood mononuclear cells (PBMCs), obtained when the disease was refractory, from a patient treated with antithyroid drugs. These receptors came from a female donor with Graves disease. The CDR3 runs from the conserved cysteine through the conserved F or W. D genes are given only for firm matches. Rows give clone size only sometimes, using once, few, many, or a class for an expanded clone.

D,size,V,J,DNA,CDR3
.,.,TRBV20-1,TRBJ1-4,TGCAGTGCTAGGTGGACCGAAGCCGAAAAACTGTTTTTT,CSARWTEAEKLFF
.,many,TRBV24-1,TRBJ1-2,TGTGCCACCAGTGATGCCCGGGACCTGGGAGGCTACACCTTC,CATSDARDLGGYTF
.,few,TRBV7-2,TRBJ1-3,TGTGCCAGCAGCTTCCTAGGGACAGGAAACACCATATATTTT,CASSFLGTGNTIYF
TRBD1,many,TRBV2,TRBJ1-1,TGTGCCAGCAGGTGGACAGGGGAAATAGCTTTCTTT,CASRWTGEIAFF
TRBD1,few,TRBV11-3,TRBJ2-1,TGTGCCAGCAGCGCGACCCGGGACAGGGAGGGTGAGCAGTTCTTC,CASSATRDREGEQFF
TRBD2,.,TRBV2,TRBJ2-3,TGTGCCGGTTCTGCGGGAGGGAGCACAGATACGCAGTATTTT,CAGSAGGSTDTQYF
.,many,TRBV28,TRBJ2-5,TGTGCCAGCAGTTCCGCCTCACAAGAGGGATTGGAGACCCAGTACTTC,CASSSASQEGLETQYF
.,many,TRBV20-1,TRBJ1-1,TGCAGTGCTCCCGGAGTGTTATCTGAAGCTTTCTTT,CSAPGVLSEAFF
.,.,TRBV6-1,TRBJ2-7,TGTGCCAGCAGCGGACGAACAGGGACGGTTTACGAGCAGTACTTC,CASSGRTGTVYEQYF
TRBD1,.,TRBV7-2,TRBJ1-2,TGTGCCAGCAGCTTACTCGGGACAGGGAGCGTCTATGGCTACACCTTC,CASSLLGTGSVYGYTF
.,many,TRBV2,TRBJ2-5,TGTGCCAGCAGTTATGTGTCGGAGACCCAGTACTTC,CASSYVSETQYF
.,many,TRBV30,TRBJ1-5,TGTGCCTGGAGTCCTATCAGGGGCGCTGTGCCCCAGCATTTT,CAWSPIRGAVPQHF
.,many,TRBV19,TRBJ1-2,TGTGCCAGTAGTGTTGACCAGGGAGTCTATCGTGGCTACACCTTC,CASSVDQGVYRGYTF
TRBD2,many,TRBV24-1,TRBJ2-5,TGTGCCACCAGTCCTAGCGGGAGGTCGGAAGAGACCCAGTACTTC,CATSPSGRSEETQYF
TRBD1,few,TRBV7-7,TRBJ1-4,TGTGCTAGCAGCGACGGCAGGGCCACAGGGGGGAATGAAAAACTGTTTTTT,CASSDGRATGGNEKLFF
TRBD2,.,TRBV29-1,TRBJ2-1,TGCAGCGTTCCGGGACTAGCAGATTACAATGAGCAGTTCTTC,CSVPGLADYNEQFF
TRBD1,few,TRBV2,TRBJ2-7,TGTGCCATCAGTACACCGGGACAGGCAATAAGGAGCTCCTACGAGCAGTACTTC,CAISTPGQAIRSSYEQYF
.,.,TRBV19,TRBJ1-1,TGTGCCAGTAGCTCCTTCTCAGGCGGACACACTGAAGCTTTCTTT,CASSSFSGGHTEAFF
.,many,TRBV20-1,TRBJ1-5,TGCAGTGCTAGGGCGGGCAATCAGCCCCAGCATTTT,CSARAGNQPQHF
.,.,TRBV7-9,TRBJ1-1,TGTGCCATCAGCCGAACAGGTGACACTGAAGCTTTCTTT,CAISRTGDTEAFF
TRBD2,.,TRBV6-5,TRBJ2-2,TGTGCCAGCAGTTACGCGGCGGGAGGGCCCGGGGAGCTGTTTTTT,CASSYAAGGPGELFF
.,few,TRBV6-5,TRBJ2-5,TGTGCCAGCAGTTACTCCAGGATCCAAGAGACCCAGTACTTC,CASSYSRIQETQYF
TRBD2,.,TRBV15,TRBJ2-7,TGTGCCACCAGCTTAGCGGGAGGGAACGAGCAGTACTTC,CATSLAGGNEQYF
.,few,TRBV12-3/TRBV12-4,TRBJ2-2,TGTGCCAGCAGTTTAGAGGGACACATCACCGGGGAGCTGTTTTTT,CASSLEGHITGELFF
TRBD1,.,TRBV7-2,TRBJ2-7,TGTGCCAGCAGCTTAGCGCATCCGGGACAGGGGCTTAGCCTAACCTACGAGCAGTACTTC,CASSLAHPGQGLSLTYEQYF
.,many,TRBV5-1,TRBJ2-3,TGCGCCAGCAGCTTGGATGGCTCAGATACGCAGTATTTT,CASSLDGSDTQYF
.,many,TRBV10-1,TRBJ2-5,TGCGCCAGCAGTGAGGGGACCGCGGAGACCCAGTACTTC,CASSEGTAETQYF
.,.,TRBV29-1,TRBJ2-1,TGCAGCTCTAATCGGACCTCACCCGGGTTGCCCTACAATGAGCAGTTCTTC,CSSNRTSPGLPYNEQFF
TRBD1,many,TRBV2,TRBJ2-7,TGTGCCAGCAGTGAATTGGGACAGGGGCCCGAGCAGTACTTC,CASSELGQGPEQYF
.,many,TRBV28,TRBJ1-2,TGTGCCAGCAGTTCCCCGACAGGCTTGGACTATGGCTACACCTTC,CASSSPTGLDYGYTF
TRBD2,.,TRBV12-5,TRBJ2-1,TGTGCTAGTGCCGAGACTAGCGGGAGATACAATGAGCAGTTCTTC,CASAETSGRYNEQFF
.,.,TRBV2,TRBJ2-2,TGTGCCAGCAGCCCCAACAGGGGGGGGAACACCGGGGAGCTGTTTTTT,CASSPNRGGNTGELFF
.,many,TRBV12-3/TRBV12-4,TRBJ2-5,TGTGCCAGCAGTTGGGGACGGAAAGAGACCCAGTACTTC,CASSWGRKETQYF
.,many,TRBV29-1,TRBJ2-5,TGCAGCGTTCTGGGCCGTCAAGAGACCCAGTACTTC,CSVLGRQETQYF
TRBD1,many,TRBV28,TRBJ1-6,TGTGCCAGCACCCCCGGCAGGGGGCGTGTGAATTCACCCCTCCACTTT,CASTPGRGRVNSPLHF
.,.,TRBV14,TRBJ1-1,TGTGCCAGCAGCCAAGTCACAGCTATGAACACTGAAGCTTTCTTT,CASSQVTAMNTEAFF
.,few,TRBV5-1,TRBJ1-1,TGCGCCAGCAGCTCAACAGGGATAAACACTGAAGCTTTCTTT,CASSSTGINTEAFF
TRBD1,.,TRBV19,TRBJ1-5,TGTGCCAGTAGTATTCTGACAGGGGCAAATCAGCCCCAGCATTTT,CASSILTGANQPQHF
TRBD2,.,TRBV27,TRBJ2-3,TGTGCCAGCAGTTTATGGGGCCCAGGTCTAGCGGGAGGGTTAAATACGCAGTATTTT,CASSLWGPGLAGGLNTQYF
TRBD2,many,TRBV6-1,TRBJ2-2,TGTGCCAGCAAACGAGCGGGAGGGCCGTTGGCGGAGCTGTTTTTT,CASKRAGGPLAELFF
TRBD1,many,TRBV11-2,TRBJ1-4,TGTGCCAGCAGCTTGACAGGGGATAAACTGTTTTTT,CASSLTGDKLFF
TRBD1,few,TRBV5-6,TRBJ1-1,TGTGCCAGCAGCTCGGTCGGACAGGGCAGCACTGAAGCTTTCTTT,CASSSVGQGSTEAFF
TRBD1,few,TRBV6-1,TRBJ2-7,TGTGCCAGCAGTCAGCCGGGACAGGGGGCTCGGGAGCAGTACTTC,CASSQPGQGAREQYF
.,many,TRBV28,TRBJ2-6,TGTGCCAGCAGTCGGGACCGACCAACCACTGGGGCCAACGTCCTGACTTTC,CASSRDRPTTGANVLTF
.,many,TRBV20-1,TRBJ1-5,TGCAGTGCACCTTTAAGCGGCAGACATAGCAATCAGCCCCAGCATTTT,CSAPLSGRHSNQPQHF
.,.,TRBV27,TRBJ1-5,TGTGCCAGCAGCCCAAACAGGGCGGCTCAGCCCCAGCATTTT,CASSPNRAAQPQHF
TRBD1,many,TRBV5-1,TRBJ1-1,TGCGCCAGCAGCTTGGTACCGGGACAGAGAAACACTGAAGCTTTCTTT,CASSLVPGQRNTEAFF